The 28 T cell receptor beta chains below all came from one sample that was sequenced in a study of T cells in Graves' hyperthyroidism and ophthalmopathy. TCR beta CDR3 regions were amplified from RNA. A first-round RT-PCR of the TCR CDR3 used the HTBI primer set. TCRdb re-analysed the multiplex PCR reads in MiXCR, keeping a single row per CDR3 protein. The sample includes more than 500,000 distinct CDR3 sequences, 14% of them seen just once. The sequencing input was blood. The source of these receptors is a woman in her 40s with Graves' hyperthyroidism.

This clonotype was picked up many times. The chain links TRBV5-1 to TRBJ2-3; D assignment may be TRBD1 or TRBD2 (6 bases each). CDR1 and CDR2 from the germline V gene are SGHRS and YFSETQ. The CDR3 runs to 16 residues. V was clipped by 4 bases and J by 4 bases, with 19 bases between them. The CDR3 loop is CASSPDVGGNSDTQYF. CDR3 nucleotides: TGCGCCAGCAGCCCCGATGTGGGGGGCAATTCAGATACGCAGTATTTT.

To note about this clonotype: A much more abundant neighbour one base away suggests this may be a read error. The chain couples TRBV20-1 to TRBJ1-1; perhaps TRBD1 as D (5 bases). The germline V gene has CDR1 DFQATT and CDR2 SNEGSKA (reference sequence). This CDR3 spans 14 amino acids. The CDR3 region has the DNA TGCAGAGCAATCGAAGGGGCTGTGAACACTGAAGCTTTCTTT. Translating gives CRAIEGAVNTEAFF.

The rearrangement joins TRBV4-1 to TRBJ2-1; 9 bases are shared with TRBD2. This CDR3 spans 16 amino acids. Unmatched junction bases numbered 11, after V lost 4 bases and J lost 7 bases. Per the germline V gene, CDR1 is MGHRA and CDR2 is YSYEKL. The CDR3 loop reads CASSLKFSGRWNEQFF. CDR3 DNA sequence: TGCGCCAGCAGCCTTAAGTTTAGCGGGAGATGGAATGAGCAGTTCTTC.

The rearrangement links TRBV27 to TRBJ2-3; TRBD1 might be the D (5 bases). CDR1 MNHEY and CDR2 SMNVEV come from the germline V gene (reference sequence). The CDR3 loop spans 13 amino acids. V gave up 1 base and J gave up 5 bases, with 7 bases separating them. The CDR3 here is CASSLFTGDTQYF. The CDR3 region has the DNA TGTGCCAGCAGTTTATTCACAGGAGATACGCAGTATTTT.

This clonotype was counted many times. V is TRBV18 and J is TRBJ2-3; D is possibly TRBD1 (7 bases). The V end was cut by 0 bases, the J end by 1 base, with 11 bases between. CDR1 and CDR2 (germline): KGHSH, LQKENI. The CDR3 has 16 amino acids. The CDR3 region is CASSPPGRGGTDTQYF. Written as DNA, the CDR3 is TGTGCCAGCTCACCACCGGGCAGGGGGGGCACAGATACGCAGTATTTT.

This clonotype was seen many times. The chain couples TRBV3-1 to TRBJ2-1; 12 nucleotides line up with TRBD2. Germline values: CDR1 LGHDT, CDR2 YNNKEL (reference sequence). J lost 8 bases, V lost 5 bases, and 4 bases had no gene match. The CDR3 contains 14 residues. CDR3 amino acids: CASSSGLAGYEQFF. Written as DNA, the CDR3 is TGTGCCAGCAGCTCAGGACTAGCGGGATATGAGCAGTTCTTC.

This clonotype was counted many times. The CDR3 protein is CASSQGTGGSKNIQYF. In DNA, the CDR3 is TGTGCCAGCAGCCAAGGAACAGGGGGATCCAAAAACATTCAGTACTTC. V gene TRBV3-1 combines with J gene TRBJ2-4, with 8 bases that match TRBD1. Trimming at V came to 1 base and at J to 2 bases, leaving 4 bases not matched to a gene. Per germline, CDR1 LGHDT and CDR2 YNNKEL (reference sequence). This CDR3 contains 16 residues.

This clonotype was found many times. The J gene is TRBJ1-1, the V gene TRBV28; 7 bases map to TRBD1. The CDR3 spans 15 residues. From germline, CDR1 is MDHEN and CDR2 SYDVKM. The J segment lost 0 bases and the V segment lost 5 bases, leaving 6 bases of the junction unmatched. CDR3 sequence: CASSRGTALNTEAFF. The CDR3 bases are TGTGCCAGCAGTCGAGGGACAGCCCTGAACACTGAAGCTTTCTTT.

The chain combines TRBV5-8 with TRBJ1-2; 7 nucleotides line up with TRBD1. This CDR3 region has 15 residues. CDR1 and CDR2 (germline): SGHTS, YDEGEE. V lost 3 bases and J lost 1; bases outside the gene matches: 6. The CDR3 DNA follows: TGTGCCAGCAGCTCTCAGACAGGGCTTAACTATGGCTACACCTTC. This gives the protein CASSSQTGLNYGYTF.

This clonotype appeared a few times. CDR3 in DNA: TGTGCCAGTAGTTTGGGACAGGGGTTTGTTCAGCCCCAGCATTTT. It yields the protein CASSLGQGFVQPQHF. The rearrangement links TRBV19 to TRBJ1-5; TRBD1 matches at 10 bases. V was pared by 5 bases and J by 6 bases, with 7 bases of the junction left unmatched. CDR3 length: 15 amino acids. The germline V gene has CDR1 LNHDA and CDR2 SQIVND (reference sequence). The full variable domain, its missing parts supplied by reference TRBV19 and TRBJ1-5, is DGGITQSPKYLFRKEGQNVTLSCEQNLNHDAMYWYRQDPGQGLRLIYYSQIVNDFQKGDIAEGYSVSREKKESFPLTVTSAQKNPTAFYLCASSLGQGFVQPQHFGDGTRLSIL.

Comment on this clonotype: A much larger clone differs by one base, so this may be a read error. The chain carries TRBV28 and TRBJ1-1; D may be TRBD1 (6 bases). CDR3 length: 15 amino acids. Germline V gives CDR1 MDHEN, CDR2 SYDVKM. In DNA, the CDR3 is TGTGCCAGCACCCTAAAACACAGGGTAAGCCCTGAAGCTTTATTT. The encoded protein is CASTLKHRVSPEALF.

This clonotype was seen at least ten times. The V and J genes are TRBV6-1 and TRBJ1-5; D not certain. CDR3 length equals 18 residues. Trimming cost V 4 bases and J 2 bases, with 21 bases left between them. CDR1 and CDR2 (germline): MNHNS, SASEGT. The CDR3 region is CASSAYPTANFGNQPQHF. CDR3 nucleotide sequence: TGTGCCAGCAGTGCCTACCCGACGGCTAACTTCGGCAATCAGCCCCAGCATTTT.

This clonotype came up many times. This chain connects TRBV2 to TRBJ1-2, with 9 bases matching TRBD1. J was trimmed by 2 bases and V by 6 bases; bases with no gene match: 7. This CDR3 is built from 15 residues. Germline V gene data show CDR1 as SNHLY and CDR2 as FYNNEI. The CDR3 coding sequence is TGTGCCAGCAGCATGACAGGGGGGGGAAACTATGGCTACACCTTC. Protein: CASSMTGGGNYGYTF. Filled out from reference TRBV2 and TRBJ1-2, the complete variable domain reads EPEVTQTPSHQVTQMGQEVILRCVPISNHLYFYWYRQILGQKVEFLVSFYNNEISEKSEIFDDQFSVERPDGSNFTLKIRSTKLEDSAMYFCASSMTGGGNYGYTFGSGTRLTVV.

This sequence joins TRBV6-1 and TRBJ1-1; D may be TRBD1 (5 bases). Trimming pared 6 bases from V and 4 bases from J, leaving 12 bases between. Germline CDR1 is MNHNS and CDR2 is SASEGT. The CDR3 runs to 13 residues. As DNA, the CDR3 is TGTGCCAGCAGCCCAGGGCTGAGCACTGAAGCTTTCTTT. Translating gives CASSPGLSTEAFF.

Many counts were recorded for this clonotype. This chain links TRBV11-2 with TRBJ2-1; D gene unclear. Deletions cut 1 base from V and 4 bases from J, with 5 bases between. The CDR3 consists of 13 residues. Germline-derived CDR1 and CDR2 are SGHAT and FQNNGV. The CDR3 spells CASSLAYYNEQFF. The DNA of the CDR3 is TGTGCCAGCAGCTTAGCCTATTACAATGAGCAGTTCTTC. Supplemented by reference TRBV11-2 and TRBJ2-1, the full variable domain reads EAGVAQSPRYKIIEKRQSVAFWCNPISGHATLYWYQQILGQGPKLLIQFQNNGVVDDSQLPKDRFSAERLKGVDSTLKIQPAKLEDSAVYLCASSLAYYNEQFFGPGTRLTVL.

The rearrangement uses TRBV12-3 or TRBV12-4 and TRBJ1-2; 7 bases agree with TRBD1. The ends lost 6 bases at V and 8 bases at J; junction bases unmatched: 6. The CDR3 extends over 12 amino acids. In DNA, the CDR3 is TGTGCCAGCAGCTCCCAAGGGGGCGGCTACACCTTC. Amino acids: CASSSQGGGYTF.

This clonotype was seen repeatedly, ten times or more. The chain combines TRBV5-6 with TRBJ1-1, with 9 nucleotides matching TRBD1. The CDR3 runs to 14 residues. In germline, CDR1 is SGHDT, CDR2 YYEEEE. V lost 2 bases to trimming and J lost 3 bases; unmatched junction nucleotides: 2. CDR3 protein: CASSLQGADTEAFF. CDR3 coding DNA: TGTGCCAGCAGCTTACAGGGGGCGGACACTGAAGCTTTCTTT. Combining the CDR3 with reference TRBV5-6 and TRBJ1-1 gives the whole variable domain DAGVTQSPTHLIKTRGQQVTLRCSPKSGHDTVSWYQQALGQGPQFIFQYYEEEERQRGNFPDRFSGHQFPNYSSELNVNALLLGDSALYLCASSLQGADTEAFFGQGTRLTVV.

This clonotype appeared many times. The chain employs TRBV2 and TRBJ2-5; weak D call: TRBD2 (5 bases). Per the germline V gene, CDR1 is SNHLY and CDR2 is FYNNEI. The CDR3 length is 13 residues. V lost 10 bases and J 5 bases, leaving 17 bases between the germline ends. CDR3 sequence: CATTVRVQETQYF. As DNA, the CDR3 is TGTGCCACCACGGTGAGGGTTCAGGAGACCCAGTACTTC.

This clonotype showed up just a few times. The genes are TRBV6-1 and TRBJ2-6, with a weak D call TRBD1 (6 bases). This CDR3 contains 15 residues. V lost 10 bases and J lost 0, with 13 bases in between. CDR1 and CDR2 (germline): MNHNS, SASEGT. CDR3 protein: CAKNRVSSGANVLTF. The CDR3 DNA is TGTGCCAAAAACAGGGTGAGCTCTGGGGCCAACGTCCTGACTTTC.

This clonotype appeared many times. The chain couples TRBV2 to TRBJ2-2; D remains ambiguous. CDR1 and CDR2 (germline): SNHLY, FYNNEI. V lost 2 bases and J 1 base, leaving 5 bases between the germline ends. The CDR3 length is 14 residues. The CDR3 DNA sequence: TGTGCCAGCAGTGAACAAGGGAACACCGGGGAGCTGTTTTTT. Residues: CASSEQGNTGELFF.

In its sample, this clonotype was seen a few times. The rearrangement uses TRBV29-1 and TRBJ1-2; the D is unclear. This CDR3 spans 14 amino acids. CDR1 is SQVTM, CDR2 ANQGSEA, per germline. V was pared by 6 bases and J by 0 bases, with 14 bases between. This CDR3 is CSVAPGTANYGYTF. The DNA of the CDR3 is TGCAGCGTGGCCCCGGGCACAGCTAACTATGGCTACACCTTC.

In regard to this clonotype: A read error is possible here, since a much larger clone lies one base away. This chain connects TRBV19 to TRBJ1-5, with TRBD1 matching over 7 bases. The germline CDR1 and CDR2 sequences are LNHDA and SQIVND (reference sequence). This CDR3 has 17 residues. DNA for the CDR3: TGTACCAGTAGTGGCGGGACAGCTTCTAATAGCAATCAGCCCCAGCATTTT. It translates to CTSSGGTASNSNQPQHF.

At least ten counts were recorded for this clonotype. The chain carries TRBV11-2 and TRBJ2-3, with a possible D match to TRBD2 (7 bases). Per germline, CDR1 SGHAT and CDR2 FQNNGV. The CDR3 spans 14 residues. The V end was cut by 6 bases, the J end by 2 bases, with 12 bases between. DNA of the CDR3: TGTGCCAGCAGATGGGGGGGCCCCACAGATACGCAGTATTTT. Translated: CASRWGGPTDTQYF.

This clonotype was observed many times. The genes are TRBV5-1 and TRBJ1-1; D remains unclear. V lost 5 bases to trimming and J lost 2 bases, with 13 bases between them. The CDR3 has 14 residues. CDR1 is SGHRS and CDR2 is YFSETQ in the germline V gene. The DNA for the CDR3 is TGCGCCAGCAGTTCAGACACTTTCAACACTGAAGCTTTCTTT. This translates into CASSSDTFNTEAFF.

This clonotype was counted at least ten times. V usage is TRBV20-1 and J usage is TRBJ2-3, with 9 bases aligning to TRBD2. The CDR3 contains 17 residues. Germline assignment: CDR1 DFQATT and CDR2 SNEGSKA (reference sequence). V shed 0 bases and J 3 bases; nucleotides not matched to a gene: 10. CDR3 region: CSARDNSGRSGTDTQYF. DNA of the CDR3: TGCAGTGCTAGAGATAATAGCGGGAGATCGGGGACAGATACGCAGTATTTT.

In its sample, this clonotype was seen many times. The V and J genes are TRBV11-2 and TRBJ2-5; D is uncertain. Germline CDR1 is SGHAT and CDR2 is FQNNGV. The CDR3 contains 15 residues. The V and J ends lost 5 bases and 4 bases respectively, with 17 bases between them. The CDR3 protein is CASSLDRLLGETQYF. In DNA form, the CDR3 reads TGTGCCAGCAGCCTGGACCGTCTACTGGGAGAGACCCAGTACTTC.

A word on this clonotype: A read error may explain this, as a much larger clone is one base away. The chain couples TRBV20-1 to TRBJ2-7, with TRBD1 as a possible D gene (5 bases). The germline CDR1 and CDR2 sequences are DFQATT and SNEGSKA (reference sequence). Trimming cost V 4 bases and J 5 bases, with 9 bases left between them. This CDR3 region has 11 residues. The CDR3: CSANQGNEQYF. DNA for the CDR3: TGCAGTGCTAACCAGGGCAACGAGCAGTACTTC.

This clonotype has just a few counts. The chain links TRBV11-2 to TRBJ2-2, with D uncertain. This CDR3 spans 12 amino acids. The V and J ends lost 3 bases and 5 bases respectively, with 4 bases between them. Germline V gives CDR1 SGHAT, CDR2 FQNNGV. The CDR3 sequence: CASSFITGELFF. The CDR3 DNA reads as TGTGCCAGCAGCTTTATTACCGGGGAGCTGTTTTTT.